The clone carrying this T cell receptor beta chain has a handful of counts. Its specificity is not known. The isolated RNA, all of it, was reverse transcribed, so expressed TCRB transcripts were what got sequenced. Average reads for naive, central memory and regulatory T cell samples were about 4 million. Repertoires were generated with immunoSEQ multiplex PCR, while TCRdb's copy carries only in-frame clones and drops some. This sample has about 740,000 clones; 13% occur once, and the top ten carry around 0.022%. This sample is drawn from a study of beta chain features in type 1 diabetes. Study-level findings and limits: Moderately but significantly shorter TCRB CDR3s were found in Type 1 diabetes patients in all four CD4+ subsets.

CDR1 SEHNR and CDR2 FQNEAQ come from the germline V gene (reference sequence). The ends were cut back, 6 bases at V and 6 bases at J, with 28 bases in the middle. The CDR3 has 18 residues. J is TRBJ2-3 and V is TRBV7-9, with TRBD2 as a possible D gene (6 bases). This sequence originates from a man between 18 and 35 years old with type 1 diabetes. The sequenced sample was naive CD4+ T cells from blood. The CDR3 DNA follows: TGTGCCAGCAGTCGCCGGACTCCGGGACTGGGGCCCTCGGATACGCAGTATTTT. This encodes CASSRRTPGLGPSDTQYF.